The sequence of this T cell receptor beta chain was determined in a study of T cell repertoires in cytomegalovirus infection (dated by TCRdb to 2018 to 2020). As for the study more broadly: Because public TCR beta signatures pointed to carriage of CMV infection together with the matching HLA type, the HLA type of each donor mattered for the analysis. The research as a whole found: In the ex vivo response, HLA-C-restricted CMV-specific TCR beta clonotypes were dominant, and in two of eight donors the single most frequent clonotype came from this HLA-C-restricted group. Cumulative frequency of public TCR beta family members discriminated carriers of CMV infection plus the relevant HLA type in this cohort and an independent roughly 320-donor cohort.

Sequencing took place on an Illumina HiSeq 1500. TCRdb cleaned the public reads at Q25 with fastp, built clones with MiXCR and kept in-frame beta chains. Entries are consolidated by CDR3 protein sequence, retaining the most common genes and DNA. The sample table shows 450,000 to 600,000 distinct CDR3 sequences, and approximately 10% are seen once. Of the sample, 10% is held by the ten largest clones. This clonotype was recorded at least ten times. The antigen it recognizes is unknown. Base-call qualities are not available, and no considerably larger clone is one nucleotide away. The sequenced sample was PBMCs. This TCR came from a human donor in good health (CMV status not recorded). Some clones in this sample may be carry-over from other donors' samples.

The CDR3 has the sequence CASSYTANRGSGANVLTF. The sequence in DNA is TGCGCCAGCAGCTATACCGCCAACAGGGGCTCTGGGGCCAACGTCCTGACTTTC. This chain joins TRBV5-1 to TRBJ2-6, and TRBD1 matches 7 of the central bases. Measured from the cysteine to the phenylalanine, the CDR3 is 18 residues long. The only DNA kept is the CDR3, 54 bases in frame from the first base. The germline V gene supplies CDR1 SGHRS and CDR2 YFSETQ. V ends up 3 bases short and J 0 bases short, with an unmatched junction base count of 9.